These 30 T cell receptor beta chains were all obtained from the same sample, sequenced in a study of shared clonotypes between healthy human individuals. Measured with immunoSEQ multiplex PCR; TCRdb has only the in-frame clones, and not every one. The data contain roughly 1,100,000 clones, 70% to 80% of them singletons. The sample taken for sequencing was memory CD4+ T cells sorted from blood. Subset specified: CD45RA-negative fraction. The receptors were sampled from a man aged 18 to 30 in good health.

The V gene is TRBV7-9, the J gene TRBJ2-3, with D hard to call. This CDR3 has 16 amino acids. CDR1 is SEHNR, CDR2 FQNEAQ, per germline (reference sequence). Trimming removed 5 bases from V and 2 bases from J, with 17 bases in between. The CDR3 protein is CASSTMRQTFTDTQYF. Here the CDR3 DNA reads TGTGCCAGCAGCACAATGCGACAAACCTTCACAGATACGCAGTATTTT. Filled out from reference TRBV7-9 and TRBJ2-3, the complete variable domain reads DTGVSQNPRHKITKRGQNVTFRCDPISEHNRLYWYRQTLGQGPEFLTYFQNEAQLEKSRLLSDRFSAERPKGSFSTLEIQRTEQGDSAMYLCASSTMRQTFTDTQYFGPGTRLTVL.

The chain is built from TRBV4-1 and TRBJ2-7; 10 nucleotides line up with TRBD2. The CDR3 covers 17 residues. J gave up 2 bases and V 3 bases, and 10 bases lay outside the gene matches. CDR1 is MGHRA, CDR2 YSYEKL, per germline. CDR3 sequence (DNA): TGCGCCAGCAGCCACCCCAAGGGACTAGCGTTTACCTACGAGCAGTACTTC. This encodes CASSHPKGLAFTYEQYF.

This rearrangement joins TRBV30 to TRBJ2-5, with D perhaps matching TRBD2 (5 bases). V lost 5 bases and J lost 9, with 13 bases in between. The CDR3 has 11 residues. The germline gives CDR1 GTSNPN, CDR2 SVGIG (reference sequence). The CDR3 sequence: CAWDGEGPQYF. The CDR3 DNA reads as TGTGCCTGGGACGGGGAAGGTCCCCAGTACTTC.

The rearrangement links TRBV9 to TRBJ1-2, with 9 bases aligning to TRBD1. V was clipped by 4 bases and J by 4 bases; unmatched bases: 8. This CDR3 has 15 residues. CDR1 and CDR2 (germline): SGDLS, YYNGEE. The CDR3 region has the DNA TGTGCCAGCAGCCCGCGACAGGGGGAGGGCTATGGCTACACCTTC. Amino acid sequence: CASSPRQGEGYGYTF.

The chain joins TRBV7-8 to TRBJ1-5; D remains unclear. Between the trimmed V and J ends, which lost 0 bases and 1 base, there was a span of 7 bases. This CDR3 comprises 15 residues. CDR1 SGHVS and CDR2 FQNEAQ come from the germline V gene. In nucleotides, the CDR3 is TGTGCCAGCAGCTTAGCGATGCAGAGCAATCAGCCCCAGCATTTT. It encodes CASSLAMQSNQPQHF. Full variable domain (rest looked up from reference TRBV7-8 and TRBJ1-5): GAGVSQSPRYKVAKRGQDVALRCDPISGHVSLFWYQQALGQGPEFLTYFQNEAQLDKSGLPSDRFFAERPEGSVSTLKIQRTQQEDSAVYLCASSLAMQSNQPQHFGDGTRLSIL.

The chain couples TRBV28 to TRBJ2-5, with D perhaps TRBD1 (5 bases). V was pared by 6 bases and J by 1 base, with 9 bases between. This CDR3 contains 13 residues. The germline V gene has CDR1 MDHEN and CDR2 SYDVKM. The CDR3 is CASRGHLQETQYF. Written as DNA, the CDR3 is TGTGCCAGCAGGGGGCACCTCCAAGAGACCCAGTACTTC.

This clone was seen once. V and J are TRBV15 and TRBJ2-1; D is unresolved. Germline lookup yields CDR1 LNHNV and CDR2 YYDKDF (reference sequence). The CDR3 contains 16 residues. V shed 1 base and J shed 7 bases, with 17 bases lying between them. The CDR3 region has the DNA TGTGCCACCAGCAGAGTCGATAAGGGTATGGTGAATGAGCAGTTCTTC. Its protein is CATSRVDKGMVNEQFF. The whole variable domain, remainder taken from reference TRBV15 and TRBJ2-1, is DAMVIQNPRYQVTQFGKPVTLSCSQTLNHNVMYWYQQKSSQAPKLLFHYYDKDFNNEADTPDNFQSRRPNTSFCFLDIRSPGLGDTAMYLCATSRVDKGMVNEQFFGPGTRLTVL.

The genes are TRBV6-6 and TRBJ2-3; D possibly corresponds to TRBD1 (5 bases). Trimming took 11 bases from V and 6 from J, leaving 12 bases between them. The CDR3 consists of 11 residues. Per germline, CDR1 MNHNY and CDR2 SVGAGI (reference sequence). The CDR3 coding sequence is TGTGCCGTCACCAGGGCCGATACGCAGTATTTT. Its translation is CAVTRADTQYF.

This clone was found a few times. This rearrangement joins TRBV18 to TRBJ2-3; 12 bases are a match to TRBD1. The CDR3 extends over 15 amino acids. Trimming removed 0 bases from V and 7 bases from J; junction bases left unmatched: 2. Germline V gene data show CDR1 as KGHSH and CDR2 as LQKENI. The CDR3 nucleotides read TGTGCCAGCTCACCACCGGGACAGGGGGCGTATACGCAGTATTTT. Its translation: CASSPPGQGAYTQYF.

A single count supports this clone. The gene calls are TRBV29-1 and TRBJ1-2; D is ambiguous. V was clipped by 3 bases and J by 3 bases, with 8 bases between them. Per germline, CDR1 SQVTM and CDR2 ANQGSEA. This CDR3 comprises 12 residues. CDR3 sequence (DNA): TGCAGCGTTGATGACGGGGACTATGGCTACACCTTC. As protein: CSVDDGDYGYTF.

This clone was seen at least ten times. The sample contains more than one DNA sequence encoding this CDR3. The V call is TRBV4-1, the J call TRBJ1-5; 11 bases align to TRBD1. CDR3 length: 15 residues. Trimming took 4 bases from V and 7 from J; bases not matched to a gene: 6. Germline V gives CDR1 MGHRA, CDR2 YSYEKL. The CDR3: CASSLGQGAGQPQHF. The CDR3 bases are TGCGCCAGCAGCCTCGGACAGGGGGCCGGGCAGCCCCAGCATTTT.

The chain carries TRBV6-6 and TRBJ2-3; 8 bases match TRBD1. The junction had 7 bases not matched to a gene; V was cut back by 7 bases and J by 1 base. Germline V gene lookup returns CDR1 MNHNY and CDR2 SVGAGI (reference sequence). The CDR3 runs to 15 residues. In DNA, the CDR3 is TGTGCCAGCATTCGTGAGACAGGGGGCACAGATACGCAGTATTTT. This encodes CASIRETGGTDTQYF.

The chain is built from TRBV11-2 and TRBJ1-6; D is undetermined. Trimming pared 5 bases from V and 5 bases from J, leaving 13 bases between. The CDR3 extends over 15 amino acids. Germline V gene data show CDR1 as SGHAT and CDR2 as FQNNGV. CDR3 loop: CASSPSGWDNSPLHF. The CDR3, as DNA: TGTGCCAGCAGCCCTTCCGGGTGGGATAATTCACCCCTCCACTTT.

The chain links TRBV30 to TRBJ2-6, with 7 bases that match TRBD1. V lost 3 bases to trimming and J lost 2 bases; unmatched junction nucleotides: 13. The V gene's germline CDR1 is GTSNPN and CDR2 SVGIG (reference sequence). The CDR3 is made up of 18 amino acids. The CDR3 is CAWSYRRTGAAGANVLTF. The CDR3 DNA reads as TGTGCCTGGAGCTATCGAAGAACAGGGGCGGCTGGGGCCAACGTCCTGACTTTC.

The rearrangement uses TRBV7-2 and TRBJ2-5; D unclear. The CDR3 length is 13 residues. V was clipped by 2 bases and J by 3 bases, with 7 bases between them. Germline values: CDR1 SGHTA, CDR2 FQGNSA. The CDR3 is CASSLSNKETQYF. In DNA form, the CDR3 reads TGTGCCAGCAGCTTAAGTAATAAAGAGACCCAGTACTTC.

V is TRBV5-6 and J is TRBJ2-7; D is undetermined. CDR1 is SGHDT, CDR2 YYEEEE, per germline. Trimming shortened V by 1 base and J by 6 bases, and 8 bases separated the two germline ends. The CDR3 contains 12 residues. CDR3 coding DNA: TGTGCCAGCAGCTTGATGGGTTTCGAGCAGTACTTC. Its translation is CASSLMGFEQYF.

The CDR3 region is CASPPTPQPFGNSPLHF. CDR3 coding DNA: TGTGCCAGCCCCCCTACTCCACAACCTTTTGGGAATTCACCCCTCCACTTT. The chain uses TRBV9 and TRBJ1-6, with D unclear. Deletions cut 7 bases from V and 7 bases from J, with 24 bases between. The CDR3 length is 17 residues. Germline values: CDR1 SGDLS, CDR2 YYNGEE.

Note on this clone: Additional DNA sequences in this sample encode the identical CDR3. This chain joins TRBV5-1 and TRBJ2-3; D gene ambiguous. The CDR3 extends over 11 amino acids. The germline gives CDR1 SGHRS, CDR2 YFSETQ. Trimming removed 4 bases at V and 9 bases at J, with 9 bases between. The CDR3 sequence is CASSLADTQYF. The CDR3 region has the DNA TGCGCCAGCAGCCTCGCGGACACGCAGTATTTT.

This clone was counted many times. This specimen includes other DNA sequences encoding the same CDR3. The chain links TRBV19 to TRBJ1-5, with D possibly matching TRBD1 (6 bases). V lost 3 bases and J 3 bases, leaving 9 bases between the germline ends. Germline V gene data show CDR1 as LNHDA and CDR2 as SQIVND (reference sequence). The CDR3 consists of 14 residues. The CDR3 region has the DNA TGTGCCAGTAGTATTGGACAGTCCAATCAGCCCCAGCATTTT. As protein: CASSIGQSNQPQHF.

This clone occurred a few times. The chain joins TRBV2 to TRBJ2-5, with a weak D call TRBD2 (6 bases). V was pared by 2 bases and J by 3 bases, with 22 bases between. The CDR3 length is 18 residues. The germline gives CDR1 SNHLY, CDR2 FYNNEI. CDR3 amino acids: CASSERSLELGGKETQYF. The CDR3 DNA sequence: TGTGCCAGCAGTGAACGGTCATTGGAGTTGGGGGGAAAAGAGACCCAGTACTTC.

The CDR3 bases are TGTGCCAGCATCGGGTTTAGCACAGATACGCAGTATTTT. It encodes CASIGFSTDTQYF. This chain uses TRBV2 with TRBJ2-3; D is unclear. Deletions cut 7 bases from V and 0 bases from J, with 8 bases between. CDR1 is SNHLY and CDR2 is FYNNEI in the germline V gene. The CDR3 covers 13 residues.

The chain links TRBV9 to TRBJ2-2; D unresolved. This CDR3 has 13 amino acids. CDR1 and CDR2 from the germline V gene are SGDLS and YYNGEE. The V end lost 6 bases, the J end lost 7 bases, and 13 bases lay between the germline ends. The CDR3 loop reads CASTRLIGGELFF. In DNA, the CDR3 is TGTGCCAGCACCCGCCTCATCGGCGGGGAGCTGTTTTTT.

V usage is TRBV28 and J usage is TRBJ1-1; D is unresolved. The CDR3 extends over 15 amino acids. Trimming removed 2 bases from V and 12 bases from J, with 22 bases in between. Per the germline V gene, CDR1 is MDHEN and CDR2 is SYDVKM. CDR3 DNA: TGTGCCAGCAGTTTAAAAAGATTTAGGGATTTTAGGCCTTTCTTT. It translates to CASSLKRFRDFRPFF.

The chain uses TRBV2 and TRBJ2-3; D unresolved. V was cut by 4 bases and J by 6 bases, with 5 bases left in between. Germline V lookup: CDR1 SNHLY, CDR2 FYNNEI. The CDR3 sequence is 11 residues long. The CDR3 nucleotides are TGTGCCAGCAGTGCCAAGGATACGCAGTATTTT. Translation: CASSAKDTQYF.

The chain is built from TRBV2 and TRBJ1-1; 10 nucleotides line up with TRBD1. Germline CDR1 reads SNHLY; CDR2 reads FYNNEI. The CDR3 totals 15 residues. V gave up 7 bases and J gave up 1 base; unmatched junction bases: 6. For the CDR3, the DNA is TGTGCCAGCACTGGACAGGGGGGAAGGAACACTGAAGCTTTCTTT. Residues: CASTGQGGRNTEAFF.

On this clone: The sample has other DNA sequences that encode this CDR3 too. The chain combines TRBV7-2 with TRBJ1-5; no reliable D call. V was clipped by 3 bases and J by 2 bases, with 5 bases between them. This CDR3 region has 13 residues. In germline, CDR1 is SGHTA, CDR2 FQGNSA. CDR3 sequence reads: CASSFSRNQPQHF. Written as DNA, the CDR3 is TGTGCCAGCAGCTTCAGCCGCAATCAGCCCCAGCATTTT.

To note about this clone: Additional DNA sequences in this sample encode the identical CDR3. V and J are TRBV12-5 and TRBJ2-5, with D uncertain. The CDR3 sequence is 12 residues long. Germline V gene sequence: CDR1 LGHNT, CDR2 FRNRAP. Trimming pared 0 bases from V and 5 bases from J, leaving 4 bases between. Written as DNA, the CDR3 is TGTGCTAGTGGTTTGGTAAGGGAGACCCAGTACTTC. Residues: CASGLVRETQYF.

The genes are TRBV7-6 and TRBJ1-3; D possibly corresponds to TRBD1 (5 bases). V was clipped by 2 bases and J by 4 bases, with 15 bases between them. CDR3 size: 16 residues. Germline V CDR1 and CDR2: SGHVS, FNYEAQ. The CDR3 sequence is CASSLSERTSGNTIYF. The CDR3 DNA is TGTGCCAGCAGCTTATCTGAGCGGACAAGCGGAAACACCATATATTTT.

This clone was recorded a few times. This sequence joins TRBV15 and TRBJ2-7; tentative D call: TRBD2 (5 bases). The CDR3 loop spans 15 amino acids. CDR1 is LNHNV, CDR2 YYDKDF, per germline (reference sequence). V gave up 0 bases and J gave up 5 bases, with 14 bases separating them. As DNA, the CDR3 is TGTGCCACCAGCAGAGATGGACTCGATCCCCACGAGCAGTACTTC. It translates to CATSRDGLDPHEQYF.

This clone occurred a few times. The genes are TRBV4-3 and TRBJ2-2, with 10 bases identical to TRBD1. The V gene end was trimmed by 1 base and the J gene end by 6 bases; junction bases not matched to a gene: 5. This CDR3 contains 16 residues. CDR1 is LGHNA, CDR2 YSLEER, per germline. CDR3 in amino acids: CASSQADRGQAGELFF. The CDR3 DNA sequence: TGCGCCAGCAGCCAAGCAGACAGGGGGCAAGCCGGGGAGCTGTTTTTT.